This TCR beta chain was sequenced for a study of OX40 agonist ivuxolimab in advanced cancers. Overall study context: Patients' therapy was ivuxolimab, an antibody that acts as an agonist of OX40 (CD134). Ivuxolimab, which patients received intravenously every 2 weeks, was dosed at 0.01 to 10 mg/kg.

TCRdb keeps only in-frame clones here, not all; method: immunoSEQ multiplex PCR. The sample includes 80,000 to 130,000 clones, about nine tenths of them seen just once. Study-level points and caveats: Clonal expansion was seen in CD4+ and CD8+ blood T cells by week 6 at 0.1 to 3.0 mg/kg. CD8+ T cells showed, on average, more clonal expansion than CD4+ cells.

With respect to this clone: What it recognizes is unknown.

Germline CDR1 and CDR2: SNHLY and FYNNEI. Between the trimmed V and J ends, which lost 2 bases and 2 bases, there was a span of 5 bases. The CDR3 loop spans 13 amino acids. The chain is built from TRBV2 and TRBJ2-3; D is unresolved. This sequence was found in an adult with an advanced solid tumor such as melanoma, head and neck, liver or kidney cancer. Sample: CD4+ or CD8+ T cells sorted from blood, taken in a trial of the OX40 agonist ivuxolimab. The CDR3 sequence is CASSELDTDTQYF. CDR3 DNA: TGTGCCAGCAGTGAATTGGACACAGATACGCAGTATTTT.